This T cell receptor beta chain emerged from a study of cytomegalovirus exposure and HLA in healthy donors (dated by TCRdb to 2016 to 2017). In the study overall: An earlier analysis of roughly 570 of the donors reported around 280 Gb of sequence data and 117 million unique TCR beta sequences obtained from around 180 million T cells. About 280 gigabases of sequencing data and about 92 million unique TCR sequences made up an early release that covered about 640 HLA-typed donors. The genetic ancestry cluster associated with self-reported Caucasian donors included 70% to 85% of the 398 genotyped donors. The aim of the study was to test whether cataloging public T cell receptors could identify signatures of past pathogen exposure. The study used immunosequencing to profile the T cell repertoires of approximately 650 subjects and linked those repertoires to cytomegalovirus serostatus. Along with the roughly 700-subject first cohort, a separate validation cohort of some 130 different subjects was used. The study combined high-throughput TCR immunosequencing, statistical association of individual TCRs with disease status, and machine learning to predict cytomegalovirus infection status. In a later analysis, previously published TCR beta repertoires from about 670 donors were re-analyzed and high-resolution HLA genotyping was added so that TCR occurrence patterns could be studied. Rather than drawing on any new phenotypic data, the later analysis identified candidate immune exposures from TCR beta sequences and the way those sequences occurred across donors. To decide whether each TCR beta V gene segment behaved as functional or pseudogenic, an earlier analysis of some 580 of the donors relied on high-throughput TCR beta sequencing. Donor age, sex, ethnicity and CMV serostatus were collected together with the repertoire data. A later genetic analysis used genome-wide SNP genotypes for about 65% of the roughly 670 donors, treating that subset as a discovery cohort. All discovery cohort repertoires had been generated on a single sequencing platform. HLA typing covered class I and class II loci at four-digit resolution. Typing coverage varied by locus: roughly 620-640 donors for A, B, C, DRB1 and DQB1; more than 500 for DQA1; about 600 for DPA1; roughly 450 for DPB1. About five DR-DQ haplotypes were handled as single units for association and clustering because linkage in the cohort was strong. Among several hundred genotyped donors of the cohort, an average of approximately 200,000 unique TCR beta nucleotide sequences was sequenced per donor, of which about 19% were non-productive. The paper's findings and limits, for the study overall: While some public TCRs were present in many individuals, most TCR sequences turned up only very rarely across donors. A total of 150 to 200 TCR beta chains were listed by the study as associated with cytomegalovirus. The cohort was sequenced for TCR beta chains only, and without alpha or paired-chain data the features that could be detected were limited. A further reported finding was that TCR beta sequences accurately predicted the HLA-A and HLA-B alleles for most subjects in the first cohort. Most CMV-associated TCR beta chains appeared to be HLA-restricted in a later analysis, and the HLA associations seemed to be driven largely by CMV exposure. In both the original and validation cohorts, the classifier was reported to diagnose cytomegalovirus status with high specificity and sensitivity. A later analysis reported that several top co-occurrence clusters appeared linked to parvovirus B19, influenza, CMV and Epstein-Barr virus. The earlier analysis of about 600 of the donors excluded roughly 16 rarely observed V segments, including chromosome 9 orphons, because counts were too low. In vitro tests confirmed that a few of the cytomegalovirus-associated TCR beta chains recognize cytomegalovirus antigens. According to a later genetic analysis, donors in an Asian-associated ancestry cluster had fewer N-insertions in productive TCRs than the approximately 690-donor mean. The authors suggested that the approach could potentially be generalized to other disease states and immunological phenotypes. In a later analysis, HLA-associated TCR beta chains were found to be more clonally expanded and to have lower generation probabilities than equally common non-associated chains. A cluster of highly shared sequence variants was judged likely to represent a technical artifact of the sequencing pipeline. Correlated functional status among segregating V segments might be attributable to linkage disequilibrium, but an unknown experimental factor could not be ruled out. Because HLA typing was unavailable for some donors at each locus, only the typed subset was used in association tests. In a later analysis, TCR association rates were found to vary across HLA loci, with the most associated TCRs seen for DRB1 alleles and the fewest for HLA-C alleles. The 87-base-pair reads could not distinguish some IMGT-functional V segments, including TRBV6-2 and TRBV6-3, so those segments were excluded. A later genetic analysis associated a missense DCLRE1C variant with V-gene and J-gene trimming of TCR beta chains, and an independent cohort replicated the association. The presence/absence analyses assumed that sequencing depth was roughly uniform across donors, and that assumption may not be true. In an earlier analysis of some 500 of the donors, most TCR beta V segments appeared in productive rearrangements about 90% or about 30% of the time, broadly matching IMGT annotations. Immune exposure information for the cohort was limited to CMV serostatus. Assigning TCR associations to individual alleles was difficult when HLA alleles, especially DR and DQ, strongly co-occurred. A later analysis associated 16,951 TCR beta sequences with specific HLA alleles at a false discovery rate of 0.05.

With regard to this clone: Its antigen is unknown. No much larger clonotype is one base removed from it; base qualities were not supplied.

Receptors were amplified or captured by the immunoSEQ multiplex PCR assay. The multiplex PCR relied on a mix of 60 forward primers for TCR Vbeta segments and 13 reverse primers for TCR Jbeta segments. The CDR3 region of rearranged TCR beta genes was amplified from genomic DNA by a multiplex PCR assay. Amplified TCR beta libraries were sequenced as 87-base-pair reads on the Illumina HiSeq System. On the study's bioinformatics: In a later analysis, some 80 million unique TCR beta chains were counted across the approximately 640 repertoires, and roughly 10 million of these chains were shared by at least two donors. Raw reads were error-corrected and collapsed into unique sequences by a nearest-neighbor algorithm in which closely related sequences were merged to remove PCR and sequencing errors. Alignment of CDR3 sequences to IMGT reference sequences was used to assign V, D and J gene segments. For a sequence to be retained, a match of at least six nucleotides to both a V gene segment and a J gene segment was required. Rearrangements were classified as productive when the CDR3 lacked stop codons and remained in frame with V and J, and all other rearrangements were classified as non-productive. Following IMGT convention, CDR3 was defined as the stretch from the second conserved V-encoded cysteine to the conserved J-encoded phenylalanine. In an earlier analysis of approximately 500 of the donors, sequences lacking an unambiguous match to a single V gene segment were excluded. In an earlier analysis of 450 to 750 of the donors, a V segment was called functional when productive rearrangements were above 56.7%, and segregating when the standard deviation between donors exceeded 5%. A statistical classification framework was built to diagnose cytomegalovirus status from the catalog of TCR beta chain sequences. V and J gene assignment, in a later analysis, came from comparing TCR nucleotide sequences with IMGT/GENE-DB human TR gene sequences. Using the TCRdist pipeline, a later analysis assigned CDR3 sequences along with most-parsimonious VDJ recombination scenarios. In a later analysis, each TCR beta chain was defined by its CDR3 amino acid sequence together with its V-gene family, and reads lacking a unique V-gene family were excluded. In a later analysis, 500 to 700 highly shared, low-generation-probability nucleotide sequences were removed to address suspected cross-contamination and a sequencing artifact. In a later analysis, a clonal expansion index was calculated for each public chain from normalized within-repertoire ranks of inferred template counts. Generation probabilities in a later analysis came from a VDJ recombination model fitted to out-of-frame rearrangements, and those results were checked against IGoR. Hypergeometric tests were used in a later analysis to score TCR-TCR, TCR-HLA and TCR-CMV co-occurrence, with a repertoire-size bias correction applied to the TCR pairs. A later analysis estimated false discovery rates by permuting HLA or CMV assignments 20 times. In a later analysis, co-occurring TCRs were grouped using DBSCAN, with TCRdist sequence similarity added in when clustering inside HLA-allele-positive subsets. Co-occurrence clustering excluded repertoires with fewer than 30,000 or more than 120,000 public chains, plus five with anomalous nucleotide sharing. TCRdb took this table from immuneACCESS and kept in-frame rearrangements with V and J called. Such tables lack part of the clones; where checked against another copy, unresolved V genes explain under half of the gap, and the rest is unexplained. That table supplies the V and J calls and clone size; D and trimming were determined from the DNA. The sample includes 55,000 to 70,000 clones, with around 84% observed a single time. Around 6% of the sample rests with the top ten.

The CDR3 numbers 15 residues from cysteine through phenylalanine. CDR3 DNA is the only sequence kept; it has 45 bases, read in frame from the first base. Trimmed from V: 5 bases; trimmed from J: 10 bases; junction bases lacking a gene match: 8. CDR1 and CDR2 were assigned from the germline V gene as SNHLY and FYNNEI. The cohort consisted of hundreds of healthy bone marrow donors. At the time of sampling, all cohort members were nominally healthy, though unrecorded immune exposures were likely present. The donor tested CMV seronegative and was one of the 352 seronegative cohort members. Each donor provided a peripheral blood sample, and peripheral blood mononuclear cells were used for TCR beta sequencing. The Qiagen DNeasy Blood Extraction Kit was used to extract genomic DNA from the blood cell samples.

The sequence came from a male donor in good health and CMV-seronegative. The sequenced material came from PBMCs. The rearrangement combines TRBV2 with TRBJ2-1; 13 central bases correspond to TRBD2. The CDR3 region: CASSLLAGGPGEQFF. In nucleotides, the sequence is TGTGCCAGCAGTCTACTAGCGGGGGGGCCAGGGGAGCAGTTCTTC.